This TCR beta chain was identified in a study of blood T cell repertoires in COVID-19. Study-wide background: COVID-19 samples collected from the United States, Italy and Spain covered acute and convalescent phases. The analysed material was cDNA or gDNA that came from T cells, B-cell-depleted T cells, or PBMCs.

Seattle patients were enrolled during active infection and followed longitudinally. Authors' methods: Amplified reference gene primers provided the basis for estimating nucleated cell counts. The data were produced by immunoSEQ multiplex PCR, yet TCRdb's version contains in-frame clones alone and is incomplete. That table gives V, J and clone size, and the DNA gave D and trimming. The data show about 55,000 clones, over 75% seen once. The clonotype originates from a man older than 75 with COVID-19, enrolled during active disease. Specimen: peripheral blood.

This CDR3 is CASSQSTTGPINEQFF. The CDR3 bases are TGCGCCAGCAGTCAATCTACGACAGGTCCGATCAATGAGCAGTTCTTC. This sequence joins TRBV23-1 and TRBJ2-1; weak D call: TRBD1 (6 bases). TRBV23-1 is designated an ORF whose function remains uncertain. This CDR3 contains 16 residues. Trimming stripped 0 bases from V and 6 bases from J, with 15 bases between.